This T cell receptor beta chain originates from a study of blood T cell repertoires in COVID-19. Study summary: Some COVID-19 samples were acute and others convalescent; all came from the United States, Italy and Spain. Sample material is recorded as cDNA or gDNA derived from T cells, B-cell-depleted T cells, or PBMCs.

Original processing methods: From reference gene primer amplification, estimates of nucleated cell counts were derived. Clones were sequenced by immunoSEQ multiplex PCR, and TCRdb holds only the in-frame ones, with some missing. The V and J calls and clone size are taken from that table; D and trimming were inferred from the DNA. The data contain approximately 46,000 clones, around 86% of them singletons. The material sequenced was peripheral blood. This TCR came from a man between 60 and 75 years old with active or convalescent COVID-19.

CDR3 bases: TGTGCCAGCAGCTTAGAGTCTTTTAGCGGGGGAAGCACAGATACGCAGTATTTT. Translated, it gives CASSLESFSGGSTDTQYF. The V and J genes are TRBV7-8 and TRBJ2-3, with 9 bases identical to TRBD2. CDR3 length equals 18 residues. The junction had 8 bases not matched to a gene; V was cut back by 1 base and J by 0 bases. The V gene's germline CDR1 is SGHVS and CDR2 FQNEAQ.